A single T cell receptor beta chain is shown here with its context. The target antigen is unknown. A single record per CDR3 protein comes from TCRdb applying MiXCR to the reads. The table lists approximately 180,000 distinct CDR3 sequences, approximately 19% of them singletons. The source of the sample is a study of T cell repertoires in cytomegalovirus infection. Study as a whole: Matching HLA type, along with CMV infection, was indicated by public TCR beta signatures. Findings and caveats of the study: Across the ex vivo response, the dominant clonotypes were HLA-C-restricted CMV-specific TCR beta clonotypes. Cumulative frequency (of public TCR beta family members) identified carriers of CMV plus the relevant HLA.

Germline values: CDR1 SGHRS, CDR2 YFSETQ. The V end lost 5 bases, the J end lost 8 bases, and 17 bases lay between the germline ends. The CDR3 covers 14 residues. The receptor's source is a human donor in good health (CMV status not recorded). Some clones in this sample may be carry-over from other donors' samples. The chain employs TRBV5-1 and TRBJ2-1; D might be TRBD1 or TRBD2, each matching 5 bases. Sequenced: PBMCs. CDR3 in DNA: TGCGCCAGCAGTGGGACGGATCGAGGCGATGAGCAGTTCTTC. Its translation: CASSGTDRGDEQFF. The full variable domain, with the rest looked up from reference TRBV5-1 and TRBJ2-1, is KAGVTQTPRYLIKTRGQQVTLSCSPISGHRSVSWYQQTPGQGLQFLFEYFSETQRNKGNFPGRFSGRQFSNSRSEMNVSTLELGDSALYLCASSGTDRGDEQFFGPGTRLTVL.